The clone carrying this T cell receptor beta chain was counted at least ten times. Unsorted whole blood yielded the blood RNA, and germline DNA was also extracted. There were only treatment-naive patients, all with chronic HBV infection. The data belong to a study of tumor-infiltrating lymphocytes in primary liver carcinoma. Using a constant-region primer together with ProtoScript II reverse transcriptase, TCR beta cDNA was made from about 500 ng of total RNA. A slightly modified ARM-PCR protocol with three nested multiplex PCR rounds produced these TCR beta libraries. Running 10 cycles apiece, the first two PCR rounds relied on TRBV1-TRBV30 forward primers together with a C-beta reverse primer. Via MiXCR, TCRdb re-called the multiplex PCR reads, giving one row per CDR3 protein. The table lists some 190,000 distinct CDR3 sequences, 50% to 75% of them singletons, with under 75% in the top ten. The germline V gene encodes CDR1 SQVTM and CDR2 ANQGSEA. V was cut by 6 bases and J by 7 bases, with 13 bases left in between. The CDR3 has 12 amino acids.

Sequencing used peripheral blood. The sequence came from a man in his forties with primary liver carcinoma and hepatitis B virus infection. This chain joins TRBV29-1 and TRBJ1-5; a weak D match, TRBD1 (5 bases). The CDR3 DNA sequence: TGCAGCGTCCGCACCGGGGCCCAGCCCCAGCATTTT. Its translation: CSVRTGAQPQHF.